Shown below are 8 T cell receptor beta chains from a single sample sequenced in a study of identical twins. MiXCR, run by TCRdb on the 5' RACE reads, gives a single entry per CDR3 protein. The sample holds roughly 260,000 distinct CDR3 sequences, around 15% seen once. The sample comprised memory (CD45RO+) T cells sorted from blood. The source is a woman in her late teens or twenties in good health.

This clonotype was seen more than once but under ten times. The chain has TRBV5-1 and TRBJ1-4, with 9 bases lining up with TRBD1. The CDR3 extends over 18 amino acids. Germline V CDR1 and CDR2: SGHRS, YFSETQ. Trimming at V came to 4 bases and at J to 7 bases, leaving 17 bases not matched to a gene. The DNA for the CDR3 is TGCGCCAGCAGCACCGGGACAGGGTCCACTGCCACTGGTGAAAAACTGTTTTTT. Amino acid sequence: CASSTGTGSTATGEKLFF.

This clonotype was picked up many times. The chain recombines TRBV3-1 with TRBJ2-7; tentative D call: TRBD2 (6 bases). Germline lookup yields CDR1 LGHDT and CDR2 YNNKEL (reference sequence). Trimming cost V 4 bases and J 3 bases, with 13 bases left between them. The CDR3 has 14 residues. CDR3 coding DNA: TGTGCCAGCAGCCCGACGAGGACTAACTACGAGCAGTACTTC. It codes for CASSPTRTNYEQYF.

J is TRBJ1-1 and V is TRBV5-1, with D possibly TRBD1 on 5 matching bases. The CDR3 runs 15 residues. V lost 0 bases and J 2 bases, leaving 11 bases between the germline ends. Germline V gives CDR1 SGHRS, CDR2 YFSETQ. For the CDR3, the DNA is TGCGCCAGCAGCTTGGTGGAGGGGTACAACACTGAAGCTTTCTTT. Its translation is CASSLVEGYNTEAFF.

This clonotype was seen only a few times. The chain carries TRBV4-2 and TRBJ1-2, with D maybe TRBD1 (5 bases). There are 14 residues in the CDR3. Germline CDR1 LGHNA, CDR2 YNFKEQ. Trimming took off 2 bases at V and 6 bases at J, with 13 bases between the two ends. The CDR3 spells CASSQTGPEDGYTF. Written as DNA, the CDR3 is TGTGCCAGCAGCCAAACGGGGCCAGAGGATGGCTACACCTTC.

This clonotype was counted a few times. This rearrangement joins TRBV6-5 to TRBJ1-2; possible D gene TRBD1, 6 bases. The germline V gene has CDR1 MNHEY and CDR2 SVGAGI. Trimming took off 5 bases at V and 8 bases at J, with 12 bases between the two ends. The CDR3 has 12 residues. The CDR3 DNA follows: TGTGCCAGCAGTCAACAGGGTAACGGCTACACCTTC. Protein: CASSQQGNGYTF.

The CDR3 protein is CASSGLAGDIQYF. DNA of the CDR3: TGTGCCAGCAGCGGACTAGCGGGAGACATTCAGTACTTC. J is TRBJ2-4 and V is TRBV14; 13 bases line up with TRBD2. Germline CDR1 is SGHDN and CDR2 is FVKESK. The length of the CDR3 is 13 residues. The V and J ends lost 5 bases and 8 bases, in that order; junction bases with no gene match: 0.

The chain combines TRBV5-1 with TRBJ2-3, with D perhaps matching TRBD1 (5 bases). Germline-derived CDR1 and CDR2 are SGHRS and YFSETQ. V lost 0 bases to trimming and J lost 1 base, with 12 bases between them. The CDR3 length is 16 residues. CDR3 nucleotides: TGCGCCAGCAGCTTGGGTATAGGGGTTGGCACAGATACGCAGTATTTT. This codes for CASSLGIGVGTDTQYF.

The gene calls are TRBV11-2 and TRBJ1-3; D not resolved. The V end was cut by 5 bases, the J end by 5 bases, with 7 bases between. CDR1 and CDR2 from the germline V gene are SGHAT and FQNNGV. The CDR3 is 12 residues long. This chain's CDR3 is CASSRNRNTIYF. The DNA of the CDR3 is TGTGCCAGCAGCCGTAATCGAAACACCATATATTTT.